The rows below give T cell receptor beta chains drawn from one sample of a study of T cell changes during pregnancy in multiple sclerosis. Profiling relied on immunoSEQ multiplex PCR, and the TCRdb table lists in-frame clones only, not all of them. The repertoire holds about 83,000 clones, with roughly nine tenths as singletons. The specimen comprised PBMCs, sampled in the first trimester of pregnancy. Source of these receptors: a female donor in good health, serving as a control in a pregnancy study. Some clones in this sample may be carry-over from other donors' samples. Both conserved end residues are part of each CDR3. D genes are given only for firm matches. Part of the rows lack a size; the others show once, few, many or a class for expanded clones.

d_call	clone_size	j_call	v_call	cdr3_nt	cdr3_aa
TRBD2	once	TRBJ2-3	TRBV27	TGTGCCAGCAGTTCCCCTTGGGGGAGGGCCGAGGGAGATACGCAGTATTTT	CASSSPWGRAEGDTQYF
-	-	TRBJ2-3	TRBV5-4	TGTGCCAGCAGCTTGGCCGGGGTAGGGCCAGATACGCAGTATTTT	CASSLAGVGPDTQYF
TRBD2	-	TRBJ2-1	TRBV10-3	TGTGCCATCAGTTCTAGCGGAGCCTACAATGAGCAGTTCTTC	CAISSSGAYNEQFF
-	-	TRBJ2-7	TRBV6-5	TGTGCCAGCAATCCGACCGACAGCCACGAGCAGTACTTC	CASNPTDSHEQYF
-	-	TRBJ1-2	TRBV7-9	TGTGCCAGCAGCTTATCTAGGGGGTCGGCCTATGGCTACACCTTC	CASSLSRGSAYGYTF
TRBD2	-	TRBJ2-3	TRBV10-3	TGTGCCATCAGTGATACCGGGACCCCACCGATCACGGGAGGAACGCAGTATTTT	CAISDTGTPPITGGTQYF
-	-	TRBJ2-7	TRBV5-4	TGTGCCAGCAGTCCCGACAGGAATCGCTACGAGCAGTACTTC	CASSPDRNRYEQYF
TRBD1	-	TRBJ2-1	TRBV9	TGTGCCAGCAGCGTAGAGGGACAGGGAGGTAGCCCCGAGCAGTTCTTC	CASSVEGQGGSPEQFF
TRBD1	-	TRBJ1-2	TRBV5-6	TGTGCCAGCAGCAAAGGGACAGCCTATGGCTACACCTTC	CASSKGTAYGYTF
-	-	TRBJ2-1	TRBV5-1	TGCGCCAGCAGCTTTTCGGGAGTTCCCTACAATGAGCAGTTCTTC	CASSFSGVPYNEQFF
TRBD1	-	TRBJ1-1	TRBV11-2	TGTGCCAGCAGCTTAGAACAGGGGTTGACTGAAGCTTTCTTT	CASSLEQGLTEAFF
TRBD1	-	TRBJ2-7	TRBV7-9	TGTGCCAGCAGCTTTGACAGGGGCAGCTACGAGCAGTACTTC	CASSFDRGSYEQYF
TRBD2	-	TRBJ2-5	TRBV7-2	TGTGCCAGCAGCAGGCTAGCGGGGGCTCAAGAGACCCAGTACTTC	CASSRLAGAQETQYF
-	-	TRBJ2-6	TRBV7-3	TGTGCCAGCAGCTCCCCCTCTAGCGCTGGGGCCAACGTCCTGACTTTC	CASSSPSSAGANVLTF
-	once	TRBJ1-5	TRBV18	TGTGCCAGCTCACCAGGTACGGGGAATCAGCCCCAGCATTTT	CASSPGTGNQPQHF
TRBD2	few	TRBJ2-3	TRBV11-1	TGTGCCAGCAGCTTGGGCGGGGGATCAGATACGCAGTATTTT	CASSLGGGSDTQYF